This TCR beta chain was obtained from a study of blood T cell repertoires in COVID-19. Overall study: The cDNA or gDNA used as material had been derived from T cells, B-cell-depleted T cells, or PBMCs.

Clinical histories supplied by participants themselves formed the basis of cohort assignment. Two negative PCRs, clearance, or symptom resolution were required of recovered Cohort 3 donors. Per the study methods: By means of reference gene primer amplification, nucleated cell counts were estimated. Profiled with immunoSEQ multiplex PCR; TCRdb holds only in-frame clones, not every one. D and trimming were read from the DNA, whereas the V and J calls and clone size are those reported in that table. Of a few hundred thousand clones detected, 70% to 90% appear once; the ten largest clones hold approximately 1%. Source material: PBMCs or T cells enriched from blood (not recorded which). This clonotype was sampled from a woman younger than 45 who had recovered from COVID-19.

The CDR3 DNA reads as TGTGCCAGCAGTCCGGACAGGGGGGAGGCTCAGCCCCAGCATTTT. The encoded protein is CASSPDRGEAQPQHF. The genes are TRBV28 and TRBJ1-5; 10 positions match TRBD1. CDR1 and CDR2 (germline): MDHEN, SYDVKM. CDR3 length equals 15 residues. Trimming took 5 bases from V and 6 from J; bases not matched to a gene: 7.